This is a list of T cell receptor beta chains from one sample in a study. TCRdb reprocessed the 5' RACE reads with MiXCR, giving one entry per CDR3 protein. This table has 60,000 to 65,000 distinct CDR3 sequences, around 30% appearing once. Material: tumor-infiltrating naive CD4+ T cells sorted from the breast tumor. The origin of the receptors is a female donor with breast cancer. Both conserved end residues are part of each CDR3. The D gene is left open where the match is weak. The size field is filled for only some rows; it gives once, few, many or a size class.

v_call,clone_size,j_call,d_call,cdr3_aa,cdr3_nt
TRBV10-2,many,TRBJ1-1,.,CASRGVIDTEAFF,TGCGCCAGCAGGGGGGTAATCGACACTGAAGCTTTCTTT
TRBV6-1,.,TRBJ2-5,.,CASKPGAGQETQYF,TGTGCCAGCAAACCGGGGGCCGGTCAAGAGACCCAGTACTTC
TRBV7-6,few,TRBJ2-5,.,CASSLGTARVETQYF,TGTGCCAGCAGCTTAGGGACTGCCCGCGTGGAGACCCAGTACTTC
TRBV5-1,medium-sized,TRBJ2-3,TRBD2,CASRSGGASDTQYF,TGCGCCAGCAGGAGCGGGGGGGCTTCAGATACGCAGTATTTT
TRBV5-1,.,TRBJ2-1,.,CASSLSLQSYNEQFF,TGCGCCAGCAGCTTGTCGTTACAATCCTACAATGAGCAGTTCTTC
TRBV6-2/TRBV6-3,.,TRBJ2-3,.,CATTEGSTDTQYF,TGTGCCACAACGGAAGGAAGCACAGATACGCAGTATTTT
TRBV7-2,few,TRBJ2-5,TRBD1,CASSLAARGPETQYF,TGTGCCAGCAGCTTAGCAGCCAGGGGGCCGGAGACCCAGTACTTC
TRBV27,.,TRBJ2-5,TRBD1,CASSLMGTGTQETQYF,TGTGCCAGCAGTTTAATGGGGACAGGGACGCAAGAGACCCAGTACTTC
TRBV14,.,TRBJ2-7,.,CASSLDYEQYF,TGTGCCAGCAGTCTCGATTACGAGCAGTACTTC
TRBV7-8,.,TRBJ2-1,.,CASSLGLPWYNEQFF,TGTGCCAGCAGCTTAGGGCTCCCTTGGTACAATGAGCAGTTCTTC
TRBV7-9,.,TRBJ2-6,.,CASSRSGVAGSGANVLTF,TGTGCCAGCAGCCGGTCGGGTGTCGCTGGGTCTGGGGCCAACGTCCTGACTTTC
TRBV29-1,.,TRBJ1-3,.,CSVVSSSGNTIYF,TGCAGCGTTGTATCCAGCTCTGGAAACACCATATATTTT
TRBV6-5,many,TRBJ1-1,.,CASTDPRGETLTEAFF,TGTGCCAGCACCGACCCCCGCGGGGAGACTCTCACTGAAGCTTTCTTT
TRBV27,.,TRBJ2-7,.,CASSSVGAYEQYF,TGTGCCAGCAGTTCGGTGGGGGCCTACGAGCAGTACTTC
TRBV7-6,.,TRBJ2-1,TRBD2,CASSQLAGGYNEQFF,TGTGCCAGCAGCCAACTAGCGGGAGGCTACAATGAGCAGTTCTTC
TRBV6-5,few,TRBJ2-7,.,CASSQRGEQYF,TGTGCCAGCAGCCAGAGGGGCGAGCAGTACTTC
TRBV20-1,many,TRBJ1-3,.,CSALDRSGNTIYF,TGCAGTGCTTTAGACAGATCTGGAAACACCATATATTTT
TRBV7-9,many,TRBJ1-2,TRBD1,CASSWGQLGNGYTF,TGTGCCAGCAGCTGGGGACAGTTAGGGAACGGCTACACCTTC
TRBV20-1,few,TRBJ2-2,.,CSASEEYAGELFF,TGCAGTGCTAGTGAGGAGTACGCCGGGGAGCTGTTTTTT
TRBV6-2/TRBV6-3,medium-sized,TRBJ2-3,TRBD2,CASSYGMSGGPYF,TGTGCCAGCAGTTACGGAATGAGCGGGGGGCCGTATTTT
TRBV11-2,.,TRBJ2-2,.,CASSLVAVTGRTGELFF,TGTGCCAGCAGCTTAGTAGCGGTTACGGGGCGCACCGGGGAGCTGTTTTTT
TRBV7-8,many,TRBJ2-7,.,CASSFDYEQYF,TGTGCCAGCAGCTTCGACTACGAGCAGTACTTC
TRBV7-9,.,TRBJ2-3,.,CASSFGIIGQNF,TGTGCCAGCAGCTTTGGTATAATTGGGCAGAATTTT
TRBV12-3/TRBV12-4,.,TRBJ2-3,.,CASSLMGTAGTQYF,TGTGCCAGCAGTTTGATGGGTACCGCAGGTACGCAGTATTTT
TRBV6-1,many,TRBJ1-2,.,CASSEALTLRDGYTF,TGTGCCAGCAGTGAAGCTTTAACTTTGAGGGACGGCTACACCTTC
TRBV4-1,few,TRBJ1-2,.,CASSQQGRTNYGYTF,TGCGCCAGCAGCCAACAGGGACGCACTAACTATGGCTACACCTTC
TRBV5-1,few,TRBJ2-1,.,CASSLDLAAYNEQFF,TGCGCCAGCAGCTTGGATCTAGCAGCCTACAATGAGCAGTTCTTC
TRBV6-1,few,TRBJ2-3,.,CAGHTGLTDTQYF,TGTGCCGGACATACGGGACTCACAGATACGCAGTATTTT
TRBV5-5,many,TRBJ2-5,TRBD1,CASSSTGVRETQYF,TGTGCCAGCAGCTCGACAGGGGTACGAGAGACCCAGTACTTC
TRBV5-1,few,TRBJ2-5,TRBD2,CASKPGGAFETQYF,TGCGCCAGTAAACCGGGGGGAGCTTTTGAGACCCAGTACTTC
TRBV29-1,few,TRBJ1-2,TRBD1,CSARQHDRANYGYTF,TGCAGCGCCAGACAACACGACAGGGCCAACTATGGCTACACCTTC
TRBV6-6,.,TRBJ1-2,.,CASSYSDRPYGYTF,TGTGCCAGCAGTTACTCGGACCGACCCTATGGCTACACCTTC
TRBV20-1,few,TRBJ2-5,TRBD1,CSARETGKAQYF,TGCAGTGCTAGAGAGACAGGGAAGGCCCAGTACTTC
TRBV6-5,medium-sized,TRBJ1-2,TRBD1,CASRPLTGGVDGYTF,TGTGCCAGCAGGCCACTTACAGGGGGCGTTGACGGCTACACCTTC
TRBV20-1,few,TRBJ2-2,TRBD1,CSATHRGIAGELFF,TGCAGTGCTACCCACAGGGGGATTGCCGGGGAGCTGTTTTTT
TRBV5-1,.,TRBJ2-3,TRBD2,CASSLTLAGGPNTQYF,TGCGCCAGCAGCTTGACACTAGCGGGGGGGCCGAATACGCAGTATTTT
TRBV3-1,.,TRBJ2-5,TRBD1,CASSQGYRGETQYF,TGTGCCAGCAGCCAAGGATACAGGGGCGAGACCCAGTACTTC
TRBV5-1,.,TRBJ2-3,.,CASSLIGGTDTQYF,TGCGCCAGCAGCTTAATTGGGGGCACAGATACGCAGTATTTT
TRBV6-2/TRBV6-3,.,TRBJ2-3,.,CASSYRWGTQYF,TGTGCCAGCAGTTACAGATGGGGTACGCAGTATTTT
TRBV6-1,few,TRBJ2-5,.,CAGAGTYQETQYF,TGTGCCGGAGCAGGCACTTATCAAGAGACCCAGTACTTC
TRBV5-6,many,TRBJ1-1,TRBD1,CASSLVDRDEAFF,TGTGCCAGCAGCTTGGTGGACAGGGACGAAGCTTTCTTT
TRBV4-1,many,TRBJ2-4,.,CASSQGATPGQLTLAKNIQYF,TGCGCCAGCAGCCAAGGGGCCACGCCCGGACAGTTAACACTAGCCAAAAACATTCAGTACTTC
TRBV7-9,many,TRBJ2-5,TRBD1,CASSSIRGRETQYF,TGTGCCAGCAGCAGCATCAGGGGGAGAGAGACCCAGTACTTC
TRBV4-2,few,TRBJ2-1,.,CASSQTDLTQGHEQFF,TGTGCCAGCAGCCAAACCGACCTCACGCAGGGTCATGAGCAGTTCTTC
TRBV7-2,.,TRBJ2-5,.,CANSSLGLQETQYF,TGTGCCAACAGCTCATTGGGCCTGCAAGAGACCCAGTACTTC
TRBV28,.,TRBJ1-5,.,CASRDSAHSNQPQHF,TGTGCCAGCAGGGACAGCGCTCATAGCAATCAGCCCCAGCATTTT
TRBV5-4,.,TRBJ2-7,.,CASSRGTDGYEQYF,TGTGCCAGCAGTCGTGGGACGGATGGGTACGAGCAGTACTTC
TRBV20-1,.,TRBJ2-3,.,CSAVPAVGRGKNTDTQYF,TGCAGTGCGGTACCAGCGGTAGGGCGCGGGAAAAACACAGATACGCAGTATTTT
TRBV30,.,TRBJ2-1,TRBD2,CAWGAGSSYNEQFF,TGTGCCTGGGGAGCGGGAAGCTCCTACAATGAGCAGTTCTTC
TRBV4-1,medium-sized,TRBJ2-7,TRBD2,CASSQGTAGGYEQYF,TGCGCCAGCAGCCAAGGAACGGCGGGAGGGTACGAGCAGTACTTC
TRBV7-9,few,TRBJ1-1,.,CASSLEQGTTLFF,TGTGCCAGCAGCTTAGAACAGGGCACAACTCTTTTCTTT
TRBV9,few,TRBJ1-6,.,CASSVGGSSYNSPLHF,TGTGCCAGCAGCGTAGGTGGGAGCTCCTATAATTCACCCCTCCACTTT
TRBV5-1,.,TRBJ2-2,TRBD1,CASSRQGRAGELFF,TGCGCCAGCAGTCGACAGGGACGTGCCGGGGAGCTGTTTTTT
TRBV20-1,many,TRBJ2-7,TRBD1,CSADAGGSSYEQYF,TGCAGTGCAGACGCAGGGGGCTCATCCTACGAGCAGTACTTC
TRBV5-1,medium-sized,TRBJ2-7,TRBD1,CASSQRQGAYEQYF,TGCGCCAGCAGCCAACGACAGGGGGCTTACGAGCAGTACTTC
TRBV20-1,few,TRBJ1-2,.,CSARVGETHGYTF,TGCAGTGCTAGAGTCGGTGAAACGCATGGCTACACCTTC
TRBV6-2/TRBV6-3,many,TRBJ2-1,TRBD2,CASSYSILGLAVHYRNEQFF,TGTGCCAGCAGTTACTCGATTCTGGGACTAGCGGTTCATTATCGGAATGAGCAGTTCTTC
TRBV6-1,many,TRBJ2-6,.,CASSELAGANVLTF,TGTGCCAGCAGTGAACTAGCTGGGGCCAACGTCCTGACTTTC
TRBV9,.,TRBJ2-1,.,CASSTHLLGEQFF,TGTGCCAGCAGCACACATTTATTGGGTGAGCAGTTCTTC
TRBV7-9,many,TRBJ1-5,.,CASSLDGQPQHF,TGTGCCAGCAGCTTAGACGGTCAGCCCCAGCATTTT